Presented here are 32 T cell receptor beta chains from one specimen sequenced in a study of blood T cells in healthy people across ages (dated by TCRdb to between 2014 and 2016). Libraries were constructed by 5' RACE. Sequencing was carried out with an Illumina HiSeq 2500. A second about 7 to 12 cycle PCR used a sample-barcoded 5' primer and a J-beta primer mix. The public reads were reanalyzed by TCRdb: fastp trimming at Q25, MiXCR alignment, in-frame beta chains only. Entries are consolidated by CDR3 protein sequence, retaining the most common genes and DNA. The sample profile shows 1.5 million to 2 million distinct CDR3 sequences; 49% of them were found once. The biggest ten clones account for about 2.1% of the sample. Sequenced: blood. Source of these receptors: a woman in her thirties or forties in good health.

The V call is TRBV7-2, the J call TRBJ2-5; D uncertain. The CDR3 sequence is 15 residues long. The germline gives CDR1 SGHTA, CDR2 FQGNSA. Between the trimmed V and J ends, which lost 5 bases and 11 bases, there was a span of 24 bases. CDR3 nucleotide sequence: TGTGCCAGCAGCCGAAGCGTGAGCTCCTACAATGAGCAGTACTTC. Translated, it gives CASSRSVSSYNEQYF.

The V call is TRBV20-1, the J call TRBJ2-3; no firm D call. V was pared by 6 bases and J by 4 bases, with 11 bases between. CDR3 size: 12 residues. In germline, CDR1 is DFQATT, CDR2 SNEGSKA (reference sequence). In nucleotides, the CDR3 is TGCAGTGCCACGGACGACTCAGATACGCAGTATTTT. This sequence encodes CSATDDSDTQYF.

The chain carries TRBV6-1 and TRBJ2-1, with D possibly matching TRBD1 (6 bases). V shed 6 bases and J shed 3 bases, with 15 bases lying between them. The germline gives CDR1 MNHNS, CDR2 SASEGT. This CDR3 is 15 amino acids long. The chain's CDR3 is CASRVRGNYYNEQFF. The CDR3 bases are TGTGCCAGCAGAGTCAGGGGCAACTACTACAATGAGCAGTTCTTC.

The CDR3, as DNA: TGTGCCAGCAGTTACCACAACAGTGGCTACACCTTC. Translating gives CASSYHNSGYTF. The gene calls are TRBV6-6 and TRBJ1-2; D is undetermined. This CDR3 has 12 residues. Trimming took off 2 bases at V and 7 bases at J, with 8 bases between the two ends. Germline CDR1 reads MNHNY; CDR2 reads SVGAGI (reference sequence).

In the case of this clonotype: The junction differs from germline at one of its ends, possibly a read error. The V gene is TRBV3-1, the J gene TRBJ2-1, with 12 bases aligning to TRBD2. The length of the CDR3 is 17 residues. The germline V gene encodes CDR1 LGHDT and CDR2 YNNKEL (reference sequence). CDR3 amino acids: CASSQALAGGRMNEQFF. In DNA form, the CDR3 reads TGTGCCAGTAGCCAAGCCCTAGCGGGGGGGCGTATGAATGAGCAGTTCTTC.

This chain connects TRBV5-1 to TRBJ1-2; 7 nucleotides agree with TRBD1. The CDR3 runs 17 residues. Germline lookup yields CDR1 SGHRS and CDR2 YFSETQ. Germline trimming cut 3 bases from V and 2 bases from J; bases unmatched to any gene: 13. The CDR3 DNA follows: TGCGCCAGCAGCTCCGGGACAGTCGGTCGGTTGAACTATGGCTACACCTTC. It yields the protein CASSSGTVGRLNYGYTF.

This clonotype has a handful of counts. The chain uses TRBV5-1 and TRBJ2-7; possibly TRBD2 for D (6 bases). V lost 0 bases to trimming and J lost 0 bases, with 13 bases between them. The germline V gene encodes CDR1 SGHRS and CDR2 YFSETQ. The CDR3 totals 16 residues. In nucleotides, the CDR3 is TGCGCCAGCAGCTTGGCCGGGGCGACTAGCTCCTACGAGCAGTACTTC. This sequence encodes CASSLAGATSSYEQYF.

The gene calls are TRBV7-2 and TRBJ2-1, with TRBD2 identical over 7 bases. The trim removed 5 bases at V and 9 bases at J, leaving 10 bases unmatched. This CDR3 region has 14 residues. Germline assignment: CDR1 SGHTA and CDR2 FQGNSA. The CDR3 protein is CASSPQASGREQFF. The DNA of the CDR3 is TGTGCCAGCAGCCCACAGGCTAGCGGCCGTGAGCAGTTCTTC.

This clonotype has more than one count but fewer than ten. The V and J genes are TRBV20-1 and TRBJ2-7; 7 bases align to TRBD1. Looked up from germline, CDR1 is DFQATT and CDR2 is SNEGSKA (reference sequence). The CDR3 is 13 residues long. The J segment lost 2 bases and the V segment lost 3 bases, leaving 4 bases of the junction unmatched. The chain's CDR3 is CSARGQQTYEQYF. The DNA of the CDR3 is TGCAGTGCTAGGGGACAGCAAACCTACGAGCAGTACTTC.

The chain has TRBV12-3 or TRBV12-4 and TRBJ2-1; 8 bases match TRBD2. Germline trimming cut 7 bases from V and 7 bases from J; bases unmatched to any gene: 12. The CDR3 is made up of 15 amino acids. CDR3 DNA sequence: TGTGCCAGCACCCTAACTAGCGGCTTTCGAAATGAGCAGTTCTTC. The encoded protein is CASTLTSGFRNEQFF.

The chain carries TRBV20-1 and TRBJ2-3; TRBD2 agrees at 10 bases. The V gene's germline CDR1 is DFQATT and CDR2 SNEGSKA (reference sequence). The CDR3 has 15 amino acids. Trimming took 6 bases from V and 6 from J; bases not matched to a gene: 12. The CDR3 DNA sequence: TGCAGTGCAAGTAGGAGCGGGGGGGCAGAGGATACGCAGTATTTT. It translates to CSASRSGGAEDTQYF.

This clonotype has more than one count but fewer than ten. V usage is TRBV7-8 and J usage is TRBJ2-1; the D gene is possibly TRBD2 (7 bases). There are 15 residues in the CDR3. The germline V gene encodes CDR1 SGHVS and CDR2 FQNEAQ. The ends were cut back, 1 base at V and 8 bases at J, with 15 bases in the middle. The CDR3 nucleotides are TGTGCCAGCAGCTTAGGGGGGGGGCCACCCTATGAGCAGTTCTTC. It encodes CASSLGGGPPYEQFF.

The rearrangement uses TRBV15 and TRBJ2-7; D ambiguous. The CDR3 length is 13 residues. CDR1 and CDR2 (germline): LNHNV, YYDKDF (reference sequence). V shed 3 bases and J shed 2 bases, with 8 bases lying between them. DNA of the CDR3: TGTGCCACCAGCAGGAACAGTGCCTACGAGCAGTACTTC. It translates to CATSRNSAYEQYF.

The rearrangement uses TRBV3-1 and TRBJ2-7; the D gene could be TRBD1 or TRBD2 (6 bases each). Germline V gene data show CDR1 as LGHDT and CDR2 as YNNKEL (reference sequence). V was clipped by 0 bases and J by 5 bases, with 14 bases between them. This CDR3 spans 15 amino acids. The CDR3 DNA reads TGTGCCAGCAGCCAAGATGGGGGGCAGTACCACGAGCAGTACTTC. Amino acids: CASSQDGGQYHEQYF.

The CDR3 DNA is TGTGCCAGCAGCCCGGCGACAGGGGGAGCGCAGTATTTT. Its protein product is CASSPATGGAQYF. The rearrangement uses TRBV11-2 and TRBJ2-3; 9 bases fit TRBD1. The V gene's germline CDR1 is SGHAT and CDR2 FQNNGV. Losses at the gene ends were 5 bases for V and 10 bases for J; bases not matched to a gene: 7. The CDR3 is 13 amino acids.

The rearrangement links TRBV28 to TRBJ2-7, with unresolved D. This CDR3 comprises 14 residues. The V and J ends lost 3 bases and 3 bases respectively, with 12 bases between them. Looked up from germline, CDR1 is MDHEN and CDR2 is SYDVKM. In DNA, the CDR3 is TGTGCCAGCAGTTTTGCTGGCGTTTTCTACGAGCAGTACTTC. Its protein is CASSFAGVFYEQYF. Full variable domain (outside the CDR3, taken from reference TRBV28 and TRBJ2-7): DVKVTQSSRYLVKRTGEKVFLECVQDMDHENMFWYRQDPGLGLRLIYFSYDVKMKEKGDIPEGYSVSREKKERFSLILESASTNQTSMYLCASSFAGVFYEQYFGPGTRLTVT.

The chain is built from TRBV6-6 and TRBJ2-5; 15 bases agree with TRBD2. CDR3 length: 16 residues. J lost 0 bases, V lost 4 bases, and 0 bases had no gene match. Germline V lookup: CDR1 MNHNY, CDR2 SVGAGI (reference sequence). The CDR3 DNA sequence: TGTGCCAGCAGTTGGACTAGCGGGGGGGACCAAGAGACCCAGTACTTC. Amino acids: CASSWTSGGDQETQYF.

A single count supports this clonotype. The chain recombines TRBV29-1 with TRBJ2-2; D gene ambiguous. The CDR3 covers 13 residues. CDR1 is SQVTM and CDR2 is ANQGSEA in the germline V gene. With 7 bases removed from V and 2 bases from J, the gap between germline ends came to 11 bases. The chain's CDR3 is CSALPSNTGELFF. Here the CDR3 DNA reads TGCAGCGCCCTACCCTCCAACACCGGGGAGCTGTTTTTT.

This clonotype was detected ten times or more. The J gene is TRBJ1-2, the V gene TRBV2; TRBD1 is a possible D gene (5 bases). CDR1 and CDR2 (germline): SNHLY, FYNNEI. The CDR3 is made up of 12 amino acids. Trimming cost V 4 bases and J 2 bases, with 5 bases left between them. CDR3 bases: TGTGCCAGCAGTGCAGGGAACTATGGCTACACCTTC. It yields the protein CASSAGNYGYTF.

The chain uses TRBV13 and TRBJ1-2, with unresolved D. The CDR3 runs 11 residues. Looked up from germline, CDR1 is PRHDT and CDR2 is FYEKMQ (reference sequence). Trimming pared 0 bases from V and 10 bases from J, leaving 6 bases between. The CDR3 DNA follows: TGTGCCAGCAGCTTAGGGTGGGACTACACCTTC. Translated, it gives CASSLGWDYTF.

The sample holds many counts of this clonotype. V usage is TRBV29-1 and J usage is TRBJ2-4; D possibly corresponds to TRBD2 (6 bases). The J call could be wrong; TRBJ2-7 is a better fit for the DNA end. The CDR3 extends over 14 amino acids. The germline V gene encodes CDR1 SQVTM and CDR2 ANQGSEA. In DNA, the CDR3 is TGCAGCGTTGAAGAACGGGGAGGAGAGGGCGAGCAGTACTTC. Residues: CSVEERGGEGEQYF.

This clonotype was seen only a few times. This chain uses TRBV5-1 with TRBJ2-3; 13 bases align to TRBD2. The germline V gene has CDR1 SGHRS and CDR2 YFSETQ. V lost 4 bases and J lost 3; bases outside the gene matches: 8. This CDR3 contains 17 residues. CDR3 bases: TGCGCCAGCAGCGCGGGAAGGACTAGCGGGGGTACAGATACGCAGTATTTT. Residues: CASSAGRTSGGTDTQYF.

In this sample, this clonotype turned up a few times. V and J are TRBV7-9 and TRBJ2-1, with 9 bases lining up with TRBD2. Germline V gene lookup returns CDR1 SEHNR and CDR2 FQNEAQ (reference sequence). J lost 6 bases, V lost 2 bases, and 5 bases had no gene match. The CDR3 contains 15 residues. The CDR3 loop reads CASSLRASGANEQFF. CDR3 coding DNA: TGTGCCAGCAGCTTAAGGGCTAGCGGGGCCAATGAGCAGTTCTTC.

The chain joins TRBV28 to TRBJ2-7; possible D gene TRBD2, 5 bases. From germline, CDR1 is MDHEN and CDR2 SYDVKM. The CDR3 totals 14 residues. Trimming left V 2 bases short and J 7 bases short, with 15 bases between. As DNA, the CDR3 is TGTGCCAGCAGTTTAACGGCGGCTAGCAGTGAGCAGTACTTC. It yields the protein CASSLTAASSEQYF.

The rearrangement uses TRBV6-1 and TRBJ2-1, with D uncertain. The CDR3 consists of 12 residues. Germline assignment: CDR1 MNHNS and CDR2 SASEGT. V was cut by 2 bases and J by 4 bases, with 3 bases left in between. In DNA form, the CDR3 reads TGTGCCAGCAGTGAATCGTACAATGAGCAGTTCTTC. Encoded protein: CASSESYNEQFF.

V usage is TRBV6-6 and J usage is TRBJ2-3; TRBD1 agrees at 11 bases. Germline values: CDR1 MNHNY, CDR2 SVGAGI (reference sequence). Unmatched junction bases numbered 1, after V lost 3 bases and J lost 2 bases. This CDR3 has 15 amino acids. For the CDR3, the DNA is TGTGCCAGCAGTTATGGACAGGGGGCCACAGATACGCAGTATTTT. Protein sequence: CASSYGQGATDTQYF.

Concerning this clonotype: Germline and junction disagree at one end, which may indicate a read error. CDR3 nucleotide sequence: TGCAGTGGGGCCGAAGCCAAAAACATTCGGTACTTC. Translated, it gives CSGAEAKNIRYF. The chain links TRBV20-1 to TRBJ2-4; D gene ambiguous. The CDR3 sequence is 12 residues long. Germline assignment: CDR1 DFQATT and CDR2 SNEGSKA (reference sequence).

This rearrangement joins TRBV20-1 to TRBJ1-2; D gene uncertain. Germline loops: CDR1 DFQATT, CDR2 SNEGSKA (reference sequence). This CDR3 region has 13 residues. Here the CDR3 reads CTTRPSGNYGYTF. Written as DNA, the CDR3 is TGCACCACCCGTCCGAGTGGGAACTATGGCTACACCTTC.

The CDR3 nucleotides read TGTGCCAGCAGCCCCCCCCGGGTCTCTGGGGCCAACGTCCTGACTTTC. Protein: CASSPPRVSGANVLTF. V is TRBV7-3 and J is TRBJ2-6; unclear D gene. The length of the CDR3 is 16 residues. V was trimmed by 5 bases and J by 0 bases, leaving 11 bases between them. The germline V gene encodes CDR1 SGHTA and CDR2 FQGTGA.

In its sample, this clonotype was seen once. The rearrangement links TRBV7-8 to TRBJ2-3, with D possibly TRBD1 on 5 matching bases. Germline loops: CDR1 SGHVS, CDR2 FQNEAQ. The CDR3 runs to 17 residues. Deletions cut 4 bases from V and 5 bases from J, with 22 bases between. This CDR3 is CASSSSSWGDLEDTQYF. Here the CDR3 DNA reads TGTGCCAGCAGCTCGTCGTCGTGGGGCGACTTGGAAGATACGCAGTATTTT.

This clonotype was counted only a few times. The V and J genes are TRBV6-5 and TRBJ2-5; D may be TRBD2 (5 bases). The ends were cut back, 5 bases at V and 4 bases at J, with 17 bases in the middle. The CDR3 totals 15 residues. Germline values: CDR1 MNHEY, CDR2 SVGAGI. CDR3 loop: CASSPRAVGRETQYF. Here the CDR3 DNA reads TGTGCCAGCAGTCCCCGGGCCGTGGGGAGAGAGACCCAGTACTTC.

This chain links TRBV29-1 with TRBJ1-2; D might be TRBD1 (5 bases). Germline V gene data show CDR1 as SQVTM and CDR2 as ANQGSEA. The CDR3 is 13 amino acids. The germline V and J ends were trimmed by 2 bases and 3 bases, with 10 bases remaining between them. The CDR3 reads CSVEFWGHYGYTF. CDR3 nucleotides: TGCAGCGTTGAATTTTGGGGACACTATGGCTACACCTTC.